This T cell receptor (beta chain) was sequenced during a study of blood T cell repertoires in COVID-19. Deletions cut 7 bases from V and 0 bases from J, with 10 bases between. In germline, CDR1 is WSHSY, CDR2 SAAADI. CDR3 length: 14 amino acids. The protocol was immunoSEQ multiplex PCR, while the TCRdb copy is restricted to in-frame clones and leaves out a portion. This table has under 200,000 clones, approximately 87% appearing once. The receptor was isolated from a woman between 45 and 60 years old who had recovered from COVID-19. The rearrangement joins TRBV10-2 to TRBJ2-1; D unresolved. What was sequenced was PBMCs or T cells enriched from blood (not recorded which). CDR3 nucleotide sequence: TGCGCCAGCATGGAGCGCAGCTCCTACAATGAGCAGTTCTTC. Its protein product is CASMERSSYNEQFF.